The 6 T cell receptor beta chains in this list originate from one sample, sequenced in a study of neoadjuvant nivolumab and ipilimumab in lung cancer. Only in-frame clones appear in the TCRdb table, and some are missing; sequencing was by immunoSEQ multiplex PCR. Of roughly 45,000 clones detected, around nine tenths appear once; the ten largest clones hold approximately 3.7%. The source was blood, collected before neoadjuvant nivolumab, alone or with ipilimumab. The receptors here all came from an adult with non-small cell lung cancer. Some clones in this sample may be carry-over from other donors' samples.

The chain has TRBV27 and TRBJ1-5, with D tentatively TRBD1 (6 bases). Germline V gene lookup returns CDR1 MNHEY and CDR2 SMNVEV (reference sequence). This CDR3 contains 15 residues. V was shortened by 6 bases and J by 4 bases, with 16 bases between the two germline ends. CDR3 protein: CASSIGPGDNQPQHF. CDR3 DNA sequence: TGTGCCAGCAGCATAGGGCCAGGGGATAATCAGCCCCAGCATTTT.

The CDR3 sequence is CASSPQDRQETQYF. CDR3 DNA: TGTGCCAGCTCACCCCAGGACAGGCAAGAGACCCAGTACTTC. The V and J genes are TRBV18 and TRBJ2-5, with 7 bases fitting TRBD1. This CDR3 comprises 14 residues. Germline assignment: CDR1 KGHSH and CDR2 LQKENI. After removal of 3 bases from V and 2 bases from J, the junction contained 3 bases not matched to a gene.

The chain carries TRBV15 and TRBJ2-7, with no clear D. This CDR3 is 15 amino acids long. Germline CDR1 LNHNV, CDR2 YYDKDF (reference sequence). V was shortened by 1 base and J by 2 bases, with 12 bases between the two germline ends. The CDR3 DNA reads as TGTGCCACCAGCAGAGCACGGAACATCGCCTACGAGCAGTACTTC. As protein: CATSRARNIAYEQYF.

V usage is TRBV11-2 and J usage is TRBJ2-1; 11 positions agree with TRBD2. This CDR3 has 15 amino acids. Germline-derived CDR1 and CDR2 are SGHAT and FQNNGV. V lost 4 bases and J lost 6; bases outside the gene matches: 5. The CDR3 is CASSSIAGGSNEQFF. In DNA, the CDR3 is TGTGCCAGCAGCTCAATAGCGGGAGGGTCCAATGAGCAGTTCTTC.

The J gene is TRBJ1-1, the V gene TRBV14, with D hard to call. The V gene lost 3 bases and the J gene lost 1 base, with 27 bases spanning the gap. Germline V gene sequence: CDR1 SGHDN, CDR2 FVKESK. This CDR3 comprises 20 residues. CDR3 bases: TGTGCCAGCAGCCACTCCTTGCCGCCGGGATTATACCCGTCGAACACTGAAGCTTTCTTT. Amino acid sequence: CASSHSLPPGLYPSNTEAFF. The complete variable domain, with remaining parts taken from reference TRBV14 and TRBJ1-1, reads EAGVTQFPSHSVIEKGQTVTLRCDPISGHDNLYWYRRVMGKEIKFLLHFVKESKQDESGMPNNRFLAERTGGTYSTLKVQPAELEDSGVYFCASSHSLPPGLYPSNTEAFFGQGTRLTVV.

This rearrangement joins TRBV11-2 to TRBJ2-3, with D perhaps TRBD1 or TRBD2 (5 bases each). The CDR3 loop spans 15 amino acids. The germline CDR1 and CDR2 sequences are SGHAT and FQNNGV. Trimming cost V 6 bases and J 0 bases, with 13 bases left between them. DNA for the CDR3: TGTGCCAGCAGTACATGGTGGGACAGCACAGATACGCAGTATTTT. This encodes CASSTWWDSTDTQYF. The variable domain in full, with the rest retrieved from reference TRBV11-2 and TRBJ2-3, is EAGVAQSPRYKIIEKRQSVAFWCNPISGHATLYWYQQILGQGPKLLIQFQNNGVVDDSQLPKDRFSAERLKGVDSTLKIQPAKLEDSAVYLCASSTWWDSTDTQYFGPGTRLTVL.